The 15 T cell receptor beta chains given below trace back to one sample, sequenced in a study of T cells in Graves' hyperthyroidism and ophthalmopathy. Authors of the study amplified TCR beta CDR3 regions from RNA transcripts. The primer set for the first-round RT-PCR of the TCR CDR3 was HTBI. TCRdb processed the multiplex PCR reads anew with MiXCR; each CDR3 protein has one entry. The data hold roughly 800,000 distinct CDR3 sequences, with 38% observed a single time. Sequences were obtained from blood. All receptors come from a man younger than 35 with Graves' hyperthyroidism.

This clonotype was counted a few times. The chain recombines TRBV6-4 with TRBJ2-6; the match to TRBD2 covers 8 bases. CDR3 size: 15 residues. The V gene end was trimmed by 7 bases and the J gene end by 4 bases; junction bases not matched to a gene: 6. The germline V gene encodes CDR1 MRHNA and CDR2 SNTAGT. The CDR3 bases are TGTGCCAGCACCCCGGGAGGGGCCGGGGCCAACGTCCTGACTTTC. Amino acids: CASTPGGAGANVLTF.

This clonotype was counted ten times or more. J is TRBJ2-7 and V is TRBV9; D remains unclear. The CDR3 loop spans 13 amino acids. The V and J ends lost 4 bases and 5 bases respectively, with 13 bases between them. Per the germline V gene, CDR1 is SGDLS and CDR2 is YYNGEE. The CDR3 is CASSRRPRDEQYF. DNA of the CDR3: TGTGCCAGCAGCCGACGTCCTAGGGACGAGCAGTACTTC. Drawing the rest from reference TRBV9 and TRBJ2-7, the complete variable domain is DSGVTQTPKHLITATGQRVTLRCSPRSGDLSVYWYQQSLDQGLQFLIQYYNGEERAKGNILERFSAQQFPDLHSELNLSSLELGDSALYFCASSRRPRDEQYFGPGTRLTVT.

This rearrangement joins TRBV29-1 to TRBJ2-1; D gene ambiguous. This CDR3 comprises 14 residues. V shed 7 bases and J shed 8 bases, with 21 bases lying between them. The germline V gene encodes CDR1 SQVTM and CDR2 ANQGSEA. CDR3: CSASPVDGLDEQFF. As DNA, the CDR3 is TGCAGCGCCTCCCCGGTGGACGGCCTAGATGAGCAGTTCTTC.

Points on this clonotype: This may arise from a read error, as a much more abundant clone is one base away. This CDR3 is CASSFTAGGSYEPYF. The CDR3, as DNA: TGCGCCAGCAGCTTCACAGCGGGAGGTTCCTACGAGCCGTACTTC. V is TRBV2 and J is TRBJ2-7, with 9 nucleotides matching TRBD2. Germline CDR1 is SNHLY and CDR2 is FYNNEI. This CDR3 contains 15 residues.

This clonotype has just a few counts. V is TRBV9 and J is TRBJ2-7; D perhaps matches TRBD1 (6 bases). CDR1 is SGDLS, CDR2 YYNGEE, per germline. The CDR3 is 12 amino acids. V was cut by 2 bases and J by 6 bases, with 9 bases left in between. The CDR3 DNA reads TGTGCCAGCAGCGTTACAGGGACCGAGCAGTACTTC. It encodes CASSVTGTEQYF.

J is TRBJ2-2 and V is TRBV15, with D perhaps matching TRBD2 (5 bases). V lost 8 bases and J 2 bases, leaving 9 bases between the germline ends. The CDR3 runs to 13 residues. Germline V gene sequence: CDR1 LNHNV, CDR2 YYDKDF (reference sequence). CDR3 loop: CATDYYNTGELFF. The CDR3 region has the DNA TGTGCCACCGACTACTATAACACCGGGGAGCTGTTTTTT.

There are many counts of this clonotype. This chain uses TRBV9 with TRBJ1-5; D is ambiguous. The V and J ends lost 9 bases and 5 bases respectively, with 12 bases between them. Germline-derived CDR1 and CDR2 are SGDLS and YYNGEE. The CDR3 has 12 residues. The CDR3 sequence is CAIDSGDQPQHF. CDR3 DNA: TGTGCCATCGATTCCGGCGATCAGCCCCAGCATTTT.

In this sample, this clonotype turned up many times. The V and J genes are TRBV20-1 and TRBJ1-1; 8 bases line up with TRBD1. With V trimmed by 0 bases and J by 3 bases, 3 bases remained unmatched. The CDR3 runs to 14 residues. Germline lookup yields CDR1 DFQATT and CDR2 SNEGSKA (reference sequence). CDR3 DNA sequence: TGCAGTGCTAGAGACAACAGGGGGGACACTGAAGCTTTCTTT. Protein sequence: CSARDNRGDTEAFF.

J is TRBJ1-5 and V is TRBV9; perhaps TRBD1 as D (5 bases). Germline-derived CDR1 and CDR2 are SGDLS and YYNGEE. Deletions cut 3 bases from V and 11 bases from J, with 24 bases between. This CDR3 spans 16 amino acids. This chain's CDR3 is CASSASGWGIQETQHF. The CDR3 DNA reads TGTGCCAGCAGCGCGTCGGGATGGGGGATCCAAGAGACCCAGCATTTT.

The V call is TRBV20-1, the J call TRBJ2-5; D not certain. Germline CDR1 and CDR2: DFQATT and SNEGSKA (reference sequence). This CDR3 comprises 12 residues. V dropped 6 bases and J dropped 0 bases, with 8 bases sitting between them. The CDR3 region has the DNA TGCAGTGCCGACCTTAACCAAGAGACCCAGTACTTC. It encodes CSADLNQETQYF.

This clonotype was detected ten times or more. The chain is built from TRBV12-3 or TRBV12-4 and TRBJ1-2, with TRBD1 as a possible D gene (5 bases). There are 14 residues in the CDR3. V was cut by 6 bases and J by 6 bases, with 17 bases left in between. CDR3 in amino acids: CASRPGHASDGYTF. CDR3 coding DNA: TGTGCCAGCAGGCCAGGGCATGCATCGGATGGCTACACCTTC.

V gene TRBV19 combines with J gene TRBJ1-1, with D possibly TRBD1 on 5 matching bases. The CDR3 spans 15 residues. Germline values: CDR1 LNHDA, CDR2 SQIVND (reference sequence). V lost 1 base to trimming and J lost 3 bases, with 12 bases between them. This CDR3 reads CASSIGLMGDTEAFF. DNA of the CDR3: TGTGCCAGTAGTATAGGCCTCATGGGGGACACTGAAGCTTTCTTT.

This clonotype came up many times. The rearrangement joins TRBV6-6 to TRBJ1-2; a possible D gene is TRBD1 (5 bases). The CDR3 length is 14 residues. Trimming left V 2 bases short and J 2 bases short, with 9 bases between. Germline CDR1 MNHNY, CDR2 SVGAGI (reference sequence). CDR3 amino acids: CASSYPGDNYGYTF. CDR3 nucleotides: TGTGCCAGCAGTTACCCGGGGGACAACTATGGCTACACCTTC.

The table lists this clonotype with a few counts. The conserved closing phenylalanine or tryptophan is absent in this CDR3, likely reflecting a read error. The DNA is left out, because the CDR3 cannot be placed on it with certainty; the CDR3 is given as TCRdb lists it. The rearrangement links TRBV7-3 to TRBJ1-4. Inclusive of both ends, the CDR3 amounts to 13 amino acids. CDR1 and CDR2 (germline): SGHTA, FQGTGA. This chain's CDR3 is CASSPEPGLEVVI.

This clonotype was seen just once. The CDR3 DNA is TGCGCCAGCAGCCAAGATTGGGGGCTGCAAGAGACCCAGTACTTC. This encodes CASSQDWGLQETQYF. The chain employs TRBV4-3 and TRBJ2-5; D might be TRBD1 (6 bases). CDR1 is LGHNA and CDR2 is YSLEER in the germline V gene. Trimming left V 0 bases short and J 2 bases short, with 10 bases between. The CDR3 is 15 residues long.